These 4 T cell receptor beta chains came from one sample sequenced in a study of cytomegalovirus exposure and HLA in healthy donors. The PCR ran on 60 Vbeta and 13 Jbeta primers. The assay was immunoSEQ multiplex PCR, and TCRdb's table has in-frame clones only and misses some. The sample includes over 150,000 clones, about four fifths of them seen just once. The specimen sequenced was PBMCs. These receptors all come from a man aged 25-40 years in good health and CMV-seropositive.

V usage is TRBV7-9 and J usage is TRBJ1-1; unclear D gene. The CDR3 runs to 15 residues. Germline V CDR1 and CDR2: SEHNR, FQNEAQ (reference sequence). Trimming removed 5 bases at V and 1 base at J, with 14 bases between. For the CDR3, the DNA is TGTGCCAGCAGCCCCCAGCCCGGGGAGAACACTGAAGCTTTCTTT. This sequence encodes CASSPQPGENTEAFF.

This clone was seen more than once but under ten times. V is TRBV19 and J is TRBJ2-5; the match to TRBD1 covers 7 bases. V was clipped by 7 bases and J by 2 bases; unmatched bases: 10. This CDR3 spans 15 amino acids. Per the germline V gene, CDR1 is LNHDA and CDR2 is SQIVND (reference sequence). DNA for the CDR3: TGTGCCAGTACTGAGGCAGGGGGAAGACAAGAGACCCAGTACTTC. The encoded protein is CASTEAGGRQETQYF.

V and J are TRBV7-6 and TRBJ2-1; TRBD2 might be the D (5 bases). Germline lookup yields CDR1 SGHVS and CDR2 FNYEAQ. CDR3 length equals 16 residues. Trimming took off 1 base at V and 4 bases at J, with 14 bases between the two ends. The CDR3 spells CASSLDGAGPYNEQFF. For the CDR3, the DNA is TGTGCCAGCAGCTTAGACGGTGCGGGTCCTTACAATGAGCAGTTCTTC.

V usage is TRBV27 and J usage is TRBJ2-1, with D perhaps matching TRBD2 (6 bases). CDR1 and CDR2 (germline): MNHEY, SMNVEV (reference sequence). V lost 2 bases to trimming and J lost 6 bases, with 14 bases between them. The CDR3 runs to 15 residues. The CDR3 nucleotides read TGTGCCAGCAGTTTAGTGGTTGGGGGAGGCAATGAGCAGTTCTTC. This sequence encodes CASSLVVGGGNEQFF.